What follows is one T cell receptor beta chain and its context. Its target is unknown. The protocol was immunoSEQ multiplex PCR, while the TCRdb copy is restricted to in-frame clones and leaves out a portion. The sample records some 110,000 clones, around 86% being singletons. V lost 5 bases to trimming and J lost 0 bases; unmatched junction nucleotides: 11. CDR3 length: 19 amino acids. The germline V gene encodes CDR1 SGHTA and CDR2 FQGNSA. The data belong to a study of cytomegalovirus exposure and HLA in healthy donors. Study-wide findings and caveats: Per published reports, the classifier diagnosed cytomegalovirus status with high specificity and sensitivity. One later analysis, an examination of the roughly 130 validation repertoires, found that first-cohort TCR clusters tended to co-occur in them. Confirmation in vitro established that a few CMV-associated chains were specific for CMV antigens. Cytomegalovirus association was assigned to approximately 180 TCR beta chains.

The source of this sequence is a man between 18 and 29 years old in good health and CMV-seronegative. Sequences were obtained from PBMCs. The V call is TRBV7-2, the J call TRBJ2-1; 12 bases map to TRBD2. CDR3 amino acids: CASSTRGWTSGISYNEQFF. The CDR3 DNA reads TGTGCCAGCAGCACTAGAGGGTGGACTAGCGGGATCTCCTACAATGAGCAGTTCTTC.